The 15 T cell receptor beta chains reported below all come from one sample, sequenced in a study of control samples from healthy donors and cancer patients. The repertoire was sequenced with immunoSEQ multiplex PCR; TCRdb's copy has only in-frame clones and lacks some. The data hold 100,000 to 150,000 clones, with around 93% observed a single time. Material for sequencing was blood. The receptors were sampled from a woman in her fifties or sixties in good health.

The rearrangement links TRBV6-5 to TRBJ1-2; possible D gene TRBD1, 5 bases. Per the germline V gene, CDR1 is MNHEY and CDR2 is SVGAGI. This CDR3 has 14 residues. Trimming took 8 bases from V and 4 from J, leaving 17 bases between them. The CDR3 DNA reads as TGTGCCAGCCTGGTATCGCAGGGTAGCTATGGCTACACCTTC. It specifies CASLVSQGSYGYTF.

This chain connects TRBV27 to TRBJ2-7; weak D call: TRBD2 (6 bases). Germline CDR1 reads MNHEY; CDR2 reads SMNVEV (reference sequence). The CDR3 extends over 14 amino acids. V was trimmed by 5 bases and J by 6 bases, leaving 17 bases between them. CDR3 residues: CASSRDSIGGEQYF. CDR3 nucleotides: TGTGCCAGCAGTCGGGACTCCATCGGGGGCGAGCAGTACTTC.

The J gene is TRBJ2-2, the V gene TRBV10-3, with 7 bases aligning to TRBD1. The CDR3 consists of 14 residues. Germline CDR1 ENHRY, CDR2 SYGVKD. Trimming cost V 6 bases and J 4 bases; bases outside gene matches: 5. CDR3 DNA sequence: TGTGCCATCAGCTACCGGGACAGCACCGGGGAGCTGTTTTTT. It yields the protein CAISYRDSTGELFF.

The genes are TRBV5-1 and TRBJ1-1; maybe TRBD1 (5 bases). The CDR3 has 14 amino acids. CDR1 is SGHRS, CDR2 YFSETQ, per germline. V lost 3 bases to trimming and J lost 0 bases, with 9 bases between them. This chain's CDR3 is CASSSKTVNTEAFF. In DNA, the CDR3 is TGCGCCAGCAGCTCGAAGACAGTGAACACTGAAGCTTTCTTT.

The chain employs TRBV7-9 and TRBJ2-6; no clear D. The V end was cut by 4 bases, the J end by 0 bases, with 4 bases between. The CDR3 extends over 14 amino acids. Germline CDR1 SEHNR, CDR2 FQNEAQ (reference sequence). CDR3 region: CASSYLSGANVLTF. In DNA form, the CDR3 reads TGTGCCAGCAGCTACCTCTCTGGGGCCAACGTCCTGACTTTC. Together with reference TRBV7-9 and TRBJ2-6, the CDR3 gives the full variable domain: DTGVSQNPRHKITKRGQNVTFRCDPISEHNRLYWYRQTLGQGPEFLTYFQNEAQLEKSRLLSDRFSAERPKGSFSTLEIQRTEQGDSAMYLCASSYLSGANVLTFGAGSRLTVL.

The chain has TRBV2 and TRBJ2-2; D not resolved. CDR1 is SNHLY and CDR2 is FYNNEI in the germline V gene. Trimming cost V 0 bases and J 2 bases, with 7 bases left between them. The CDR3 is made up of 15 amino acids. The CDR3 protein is CASSEAAVNTGELFF. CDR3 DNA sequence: TGTGCCAGCAGTGAAGCAGCAGTAAACACCGGGGAGCTGTTTTTT.

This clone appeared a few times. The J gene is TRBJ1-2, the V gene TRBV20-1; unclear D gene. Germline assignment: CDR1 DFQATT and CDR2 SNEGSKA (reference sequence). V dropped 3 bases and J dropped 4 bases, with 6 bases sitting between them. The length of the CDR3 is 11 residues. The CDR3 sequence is CSASDIYGYTF. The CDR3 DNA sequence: TGCAGTGCTAGCGACATCTATGGCTACACCTTC.

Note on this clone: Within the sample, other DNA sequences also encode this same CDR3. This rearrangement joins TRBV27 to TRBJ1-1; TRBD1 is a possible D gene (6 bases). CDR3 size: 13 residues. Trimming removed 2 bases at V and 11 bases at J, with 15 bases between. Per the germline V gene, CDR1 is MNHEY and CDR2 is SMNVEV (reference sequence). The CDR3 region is CASSLRGAGEAFF. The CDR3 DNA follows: TGTGCCAGCAGTTTAAGGGGGGCCGGGGAGGCTTTCTTT.

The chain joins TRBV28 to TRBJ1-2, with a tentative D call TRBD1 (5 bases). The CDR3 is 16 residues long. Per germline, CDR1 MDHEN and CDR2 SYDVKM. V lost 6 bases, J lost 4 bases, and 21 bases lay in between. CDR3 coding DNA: TGTGCCAGCAGGTCCGGGGCACCTCTCAACCTCTATGGCTACACCTTC. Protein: CASRSGAPLNLYGYTF.

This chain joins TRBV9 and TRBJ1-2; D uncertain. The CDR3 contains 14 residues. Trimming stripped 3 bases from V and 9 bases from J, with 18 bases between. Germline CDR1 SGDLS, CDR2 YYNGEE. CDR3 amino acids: CASSAGRQELSYTF. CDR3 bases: TGTGCCAGCAGCGCGGGCAGGCAGGAGCTGAGCTACACCTTC.

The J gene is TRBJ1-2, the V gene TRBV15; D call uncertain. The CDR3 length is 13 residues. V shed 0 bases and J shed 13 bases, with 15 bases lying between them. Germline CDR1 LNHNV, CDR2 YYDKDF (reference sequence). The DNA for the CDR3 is TGTGCCACCAGCAGAGACCTTCTGGGAGTCCGCACCTTC. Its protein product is CATSRDLLGVRTF.

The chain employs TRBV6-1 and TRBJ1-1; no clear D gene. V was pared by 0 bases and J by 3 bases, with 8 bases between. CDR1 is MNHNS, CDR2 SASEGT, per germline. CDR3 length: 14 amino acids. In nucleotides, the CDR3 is TGTGCCAGCAGTGAAGCGCTAGTTGACACTGAAGCTTTCTTT. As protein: CASSEALVDTEAFF.

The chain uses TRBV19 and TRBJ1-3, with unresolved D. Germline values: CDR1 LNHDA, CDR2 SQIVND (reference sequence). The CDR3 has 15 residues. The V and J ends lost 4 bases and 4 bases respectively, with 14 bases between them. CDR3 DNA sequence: TGTGCCAGTAGTACCGCCATAAACCTAGGAAACACCATATATTTT. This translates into CASSTAINLGNTIYF.

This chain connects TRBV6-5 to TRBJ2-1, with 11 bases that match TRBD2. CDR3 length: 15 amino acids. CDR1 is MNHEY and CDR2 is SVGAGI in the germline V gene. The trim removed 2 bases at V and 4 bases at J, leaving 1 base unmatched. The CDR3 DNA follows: TGTGCCAGCAGTTACAGGACTAGCGGGTACAATGAGCAGTTCTTC. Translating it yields CASSYRTSGYNEQFF.

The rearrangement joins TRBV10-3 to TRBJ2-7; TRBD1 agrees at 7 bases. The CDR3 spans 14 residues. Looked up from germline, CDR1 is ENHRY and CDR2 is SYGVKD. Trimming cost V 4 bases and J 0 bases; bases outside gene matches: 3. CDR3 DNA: TGTGCCATCAGTGCCGGGACAGACTCCTACGAGCAGTACTTC. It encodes CAISAGTDSYEQYF.